This T cell receptor beta chain is from a study of CD8+ T cells in alopecia areata. Turning to the study itself: At a dose of 5 to 10 mg twice daily, oral tofacitinib was given to treated patients. The tofacitinib course ran for 6 to 18 months and was followed by 6 months off drug. Notes on the study in general: Scalp samples also yield sequences of resident alphabeta T cells from normal skin.

Using a FACSAria, the CD4+ and CD8+ T cells were sorted from the PBMCs. This clone was counted only a few times. The target antigen is unknown. This CDR3 region has 16 residues. Germline V gene lookup returns CDR1 SGHVS and CDR2 FQNEAQ. V gave up 1 base and J gave up 1 base, with 12 bases separating them. cDNA reverse transcribed from extracted RNA served as the sequencing template. TCRdb keeps only in-frame clones here, not all; method: immunoSEQ multiplex PCR. The data contain around 140,000 clones, roughly half of them singletons. The rearrangement uses TRBV7-8 and TRBJ2-3; tentatively, D is TRBD1 or TRBD2 (6 bases each). The clonotype comes from a human donor with alopecia areata. The source was CD4+ T cells sorted from blood, collected at week 0. As DNA, the CDR3 is TGTGCCAGCAGCTTAGAGGGGGGAGCTCGCACAGATACGCAGTATTTT. Its protein product is CASSLEGGARTDTQYF.